The 28 T cell receptor beta chains below were found in one sample sequenced in a study of T cells after yellow fever vaccination (dated by TCRdb to 2018 to 2020). Per the publication, the treatment or condition label means: live attenuated yellow fever vaccine strain. Library generation was performed with 5' RACE. The sequencer listed for this sample is Illumina NovaSeq 6000. TCRdb itself trimmed the public reads at Q25 with fastp, ran MiXCR and retained productive beta chains. One record per CDR3 amino acid sequence lists the most common genes and DNA. Counted in this sample were about 220,000 distinct CDR3 sequences; roughly 3% of them appeared once. The top ten hold roughly 3.2% of the sample. The starting material was CD4+ T cells sorted from PBMCs, obtained 10 days after the yellow fever booster vaccination. The receptors originated from a man younger than 35 who received the YFV17D yellow fever vaccine.

This clonotype was recorded many times. V and J are TRBV7-2 and TRBJ2-1; TRBD1 matches at 8 bases. The length of the CDR3 is 16 residues. The germline V gene has CDR1 SGHTA and CDR2 FQGNSA. The J segment lost 3 bases and the V segment lost 5 bases, leaving 9 bases of the junction unmatched. CDR3 protein: CASSPFSGQDYNEQFF. CDR3 DNA sequence: TGTGCCAGCAGCCCCTTTTCGGGACAGGACTACAATGAGCAGTTCTTC.

This clonotype appeared many times. J is TRBJ2-1 and V is TRBV15; tentative D call: TRBD2 (5 bases). Germline CDR1 LNHNV, CDR2 YYDKDF (reference sequence). V gave up 6 bases and J gave up 0 bases, with 12 bases separating them. This CDR3 region has 15 residues. The chain's CDR3 is CATREGRSSYNEQFF. In DNA form, the CDR3 reads TGTGCCACCAGAGAGGGCCGGAGCTCCTACAATGAGCAGTTCTTC.

A few counts support this clonotype. V gene TRBV12-3 or TRBV12-4 combines with J gene TRBJ2-7; no reliable D call. CDR3 length: 14 residues. V lost 2 bases and J lost 2, with 10 bases in between. The CDR3 sequence is CASSLSDGAYEQYF. The CDR3 coding sequence is TGTGCCAGCAGTTTAAGTGACGGAGCCTACGAGCAGTACTTC.

In this sample, this clonotype turned up many times. V and J are TRBV2 and TRBJ2-7, with 11 bases lining up with TRBD2. Per germline, CDR1 SNHLY and CDR2 FYNNEI. The CDR3 is 15 residues long. V lost 3 bases and J lost 4; bases outside the gene matches: 5. For the CDR3, the DNA is TGTGCCAGCAGTGAGCGAACTAGCGGGGGATACGAGCAGTACGTC. Translated, it gives CASSERTSGGYEQYV.

The V gene is TRBV18, the J gene TRBJ2-3, with 10 bases fitting TRBD1. The trim removed 4 bases at V and 4 bases at J, leaving 8 bases unmatched. Germline-derived CDR1 and CDR2 are KGHSH and LQKENI. The CDR3 is 16 residues long. The CDR3 DNA sequence: TGTGCCAGCTCACGACAGACAGGGGGCGCGTCAGATACGCAGTATTTT. The encoded protein is CASSRQTGGASDTQYF. The full variable domain, completed using reference TRBV18 and TRBJ2-3, is NAGVMQNPRHLVRRRGQEARLRCSPMKGHSHVYWYRQLPEEGLKFMVYLQKENIIDESGMPKERFSAEFPKEGPSILRIQQVVRGDSAAYFCASSRQTGGASDTQYFGPGTRLTVL.

This sequence joins TRBV7-2 and TRBJ1-6, with 7 bases aligning to TRBD1. The CDR3 spans 16 residues. Trimming took 5 bases from V and 6 from J; bases not matched to a gene: 10. CDR1 SGHTA and CDR2 FQGNSA come from the germline V gene. CDR3 sequence reads: CASSRDRADFNSPLHF. The CDR3 nucleotides are TGTGCCAGCAGCCGCGACAGGGCGGATTTTAATTCACCCCTCCACTTT.

Notes on this clonotype: One junction end disagrees with the germline gene, perhaps due to a read error. V usage is TRBV7-2 and J usage is TRBJ1-1; no firm D call. The CDR3 runs 14 residues. Germline CDR1 and CDR2: SGHTA and FQGNSA. CDR3 protein: CASSFSLMNTEAFF. The DNA for the CDR3 is TGTGCCAGTAGCTTCTCCCTCATGAACACTGAAGCTTTCTTT.

The V call is TRBV5-1, the J call TRBJ2-1, with unresolved D. The CDR3 consists of 13 residues. Trimming cost V 0 bases and J 7 bases, with 8 bases left between them. Looked up from germline, CDR1 is SGHRS and CDR2 is YFSETQ. The CDR3 DNA reads TGCGCCAGCAGCTTGGGTAACCTAAATGAGCAGTTCTTC. This translates into CASSLGNLNEQFF.

This clonotype was counted many times. The chain uses TRBV4-3 and TRBJ1-4; perhaps TRBD1 as D (6 bases). This CDR3 contains 14 residues. Germline CDR1 and CDR2: LGHNA and YSLEER. Deletions cut 1 base from V and 8 bases from J, with 11 bases between. CDR3 protein: CASSQVGQREKLFF. CDR3 DNA sequence: TGCGCCAGCAGCCAAGTAGGACAGAGGGAAAAACTGTTTTTT.

This clonotype was recorded many times. The rearrangement joins TRBV4-1 to TRBJ2-3; 8 bases line up with TRBD2. Per the germline V gene, CDR1 is MGHRA and CDR2 is YSYEKL. CDR3 length equals 16 residues. V lost 4 bases to trimming and J lost 2 bases; unmatched junction nucleotides: 8. CDR3 in amino acids: CASSPGGVAVTDTQYF. The CDR3 bases are TGCGCCAGCAGCCCCGGGGGGGTAGCGGTCACAGATACGCAGTATTTT.

This clonotype was counted between two and nine times. This rearrangement joins TRBV6-2 or TRBV6-3 to TRBJ2-1; 9 bases are shared with TRBD2. The CDR3 totals 16 residues. J gave up 3 bases and V 2 bases, and 5 bases lay outside the gene matches. The germline CDR1 and CDR2 sequences are MNHEY and SVGEGT. CDR3 region: CASSYGGTSNYNEQFF. For the CDR3, the DNA is TGTGCCAGCAGTTACGGTGGGACTAGCAACTACAATGAGCAGTTCTTC.

This clonotype showed up many times. CDR3 loop: CATSRGPSETQYF. The CDR3 DNA reads TGTGCCACCAGCAGGGGCCCGAGCGAGACCCAGTACTTC. The chain couples TRBV10-3 to TRBJ2-5; D may be TRBD1 (6 bases). V dropped 10 bases and J dropped 5 bases, with 17 bases sitting between them. Germline V lookup: CDR1 ENHRY, CDR2 SYGVKD. The CDR3 is 13 residues long.

This clonotype was seen ten or more times. The rearrangement joins TRBV12-3 or TRBV12-4 to TRBJ1-2, with D unresolved. Trimming shortened V by 7 bases and J by 0 bases, and 15 bases separated the two germline ends. This CDR3 has 15 amino acids. The CDR3 is CASTIWPGPNYGYTF. CDR3 sequence (DNA): TGTGCCAGCACGATTTGGCCCGGTCCTAACTATGGCTACACCTTC.

V usage is TRBV28 and J usage is TRBJ2-7, with a possible D match to TRBD1 (6 bases). Trimming removed 4 bases at V and 3 bases at J, with 13 bases between. Germline CDR1 and CDR2: MDHEN and SYDVKM. The CDR3 sequence is 14 residues long. Written as DNA, the CDR3 is TGTGCCAGCAGTTCATACAGGGCCAACTACGAGCAGTACGTC. As protein: CASSSYRANYEQYV.

This clonotype was picked up a small number of times. The chain links TRBV20-1 to TRBJ2-3; D call uncertain. This CDR3 contains 14 residues. V was pared by 3 bases and J by 2 bases, with 12 bases between. CDR1 DFQATT and CDR2 SNEGSKA come from the germline V gene (reference sequence). The CDR3, as DNA: TGCAGTGCTAGGGAACTCACTCCCACAGATACGCAGTATTTT. This gives the protein CSARELTPTDTQYF.

This clonotype was seen more than once but under ten times. This chain's CDR3 is CASSPPGQAKRSQYF. The DNA for the CDR3 is TGTGCCAGCTCACCACCAGGACAGGCCAAGAGAAGCCAGTACTTC. The rearrangement joins TRBV18 to TRBJ2-5; TRBD1 agrees at 7 bases. After removal of 0 bases from V and 10 bases from J, the junction contained 11 bases not matched to a gene. CDR3 length: 15 residues. Germline CDR1 is KGHSH and CDR2 is LQKENI.

CDR3 region: CASSDRDFLATDTQYF. The CDR3 region has the DNA TGTGCCAGCAGTGATAGGGACTTCCTGGCCACAGATACGCAGTATTTT. J is TRBJ2-3 and V is TRBV28; tentative D call: TRBD2 (6 bases). V was pared by 5 bases and J by 2 bases, with 17 bases between. CDR1 is MDHEN, CDR2 SYDVKM, per germline. The CDR3 consists of 16 residues.

This clonotype has ten or more counts. The J gene is TRBJ1-2, the V gene TRBV5-6; TRBD1 aligns across 8 bases. V lost 1 base and J lost 4; bases outside the gene matches: 3. This CDR3 is 14 amino acids long. Germline V lookup: CDR1 SGHDT, CDR2 YYEEEE. The CDR3 nucleotides are TGTGCCAGCAGCTTGCCAGGGGGCGCCTATGGCTACACCTTC. It codes for CASSLPGGAYGYTF.

This clonotype was detected only a few times. The chain employs TRBV10-2 and TRBJ2-4; D remains unclear. This CDR3 comprises 13 residues. V gave up 2 bases and J gave up 0 bases, with 2 bases separating them. Germline values: CDR1 WSHSY, CDR2 SAAADI. CDR3 nucleotides: TGCGCCAGCAGTGAGATAGCCAAAAACATTCAGTACTTC. Its protein is CASSEIAKNIQYF.

The chain combines TRBV4-3 with TRBJ1-2; tentatively, D is TRBD1 (5 bases). V shed 0 bases and J shed 7 bases, with 15 bases lying between them. Germline values: CDR1 LGHNA, CDR2 YSLEER. The CDR3 sequence is 15 residues long. CDR3 bases: TGCGCCAGCAGCCAAGAGGCAGGGACTGAGTTTGGCTACACCTTC. This translates into CASSQEAGTEFGYTF.

On this clonotype itself: This may arise from a read error, as a much more abundant clone is one base away. The chain joins TRBV11-1 to TRBJ2-3; D not resolved. This CDR3 has 17 residues. Germline CDR1 and CDR2: SGHAT and FQDESV (reference sequence). The DNA for the CDR3 is TGTGCCAGCAGCTTAGCGTATCCGGGTTCGAGCACAGTTACGCAGTATTTT. Amino acids: CASSLAYPGSSTVTQYF.

Only a few counts were recorded for this clonotype. V usage is TRBV7-2 and J usage is TRBJ1-5; D ambiguous. V was cut by 2 bases and J by 7 bases, with 12 bases left in between. CDR3 size: 14 residues. Germline V gene lookup returns CDR1 SGHTA and CDR2 FQGNSA. CDR3 nucleotide sequence: TGTGCCAGCAGCTTATGGCCAATCGGACAGCCCCAGCATTTT. Translating it yields CASSLWPIGQPQHF. The full variable domain, in which reference TRBV7-2 and TRBJ1-5 provide the parts outside the CDR3, is GAGVSQSPSNKVTEKGKDVELRCDPISGHTALYWYRQSLGQGLEFLIYFQGNSAPDKSGLPSDRFSAERTGGSVSTLTIQRTQQEDSAVYLCASSLWPIGQPQHFGDGTRLSIL.

At least ten counts were recorded for this clonotype. The genes are TRBV20-1 and TRBJ2-4; no clear D gene. This CDR3 has 13 residues. Germline CDR1 DFQATT, CDR2 SNEGSKA (reference sequence). V was cut by 1 base and J by 1 base, with 5 bases left in between. CDR3 sequence: CSARGVAKNIQYF. The CDR3 coding sequence is TGCAGTGCTAGAGGGGTTGCCAAAAACATTCAGTACTTC.

This clonotype was picked up many times. CDR3 residues: CASSLAWTRTFMEQFF. CDR3 sequence (DNA): TGTGCCAGCAGCTTAGCGTGGACTAGGACATTTATGGAGCAGTTCTTC. The rearrangement uses TRBV7-8 and TRBJ2-1; TRBD2 aligns across 7 bases. From germline, CDR1 is SGHVS and CDR2 FQNEAQ. The CDR3 runs to 16 residues. The trim removed 0 bases at V and 10 bases at J, leaving 12 bases unmatched.

In its sample, this clonotype was seen many times. This sequence joins TRBV5-1 and TRBJ2-3; tentatively, D is TRBD2 (7 bases). This CDR3 contains 15 residues. V shed 1 base and J shed 4 bases, with 13 bases lying between them. The germline V gene has CDR1 SGHRS and CDR2 YFSETQ. This chain's CDR3 is CASSLIPGGPDTQYF. The CDR3 nucleotides are TGCGCCAGCAGCTTGATTCCGGGGGGCCCAGATACGCAGTATTTT.

In this sample, this clonotype turned up many times. V is TRBV12-3 or TRBV12-4 and J is TRBJ2-1, with 9 positions matching TRBD1. V lost 7 bases and J lost 3; bases outside the gene matches: 7. CDR3 size: 15 residues. CDR3 bases: TGTGCCAGCACCGGGTTGGACAGGGGCTACAATGAGCAGTTCTTC. It codes for CASTGLDRGYNEQFF.

This clonotype was seen ten or more times. The chain joins TRBV28 to TRBJ1-5, with D unclear. The CDR3 spans 12 residues. V was cut by 3 bases and J by 6 bases, with 6 bases left in between. Germline assignment: CDR1 MDHEN and CDR2 SYDVKM. The CDR3 DNA sequence: TGTGCCAGCAGTTTTTCAATTCAGCCCCAGCATTTT. As protein: CASSFSIQPQHF.

Only a few counts were recorded for this clonotype. J is TRBJ2-7 and V is TRBV7-2; 8 bases are shared with TRBD2. The length of the CDR3 is 14 residues. J was trimmed by 6 bases and V by 8 bases; bases with no gene match: 12. Germline V lookup: CDR1 SGHTA, CDR2 FQGNSA. The CDR3 nucleotides are TGTGCCAGCGTACCCGGGGGGGCCTTTATCGAGCAGTACTTC. Protein: CASVPGGAFIEQYF.